Given below is one TCR beta chain in context. As yet, its antigen is unknown. The entry originates in a study of shared clonotypes between healthy human individuals. The study's findings and limits: Some naive CD4 clonotypes, 4.5% to 5.5%, turned up in common across a few donors.

There were only Caucasian adults among the donors, and all lived in Nashville, Tennessee. At a deep level, the assay was run. Each PCR replicate from the sorted subsets contained 200 to 250 ng DNA, which is about 30,000 T cell genomes. Assay: immunoSEQ multiplex PCR; the TCRdb copy retains only in-frame clones and omits some. The sample includes about 2.4 million clones, 93% of them seen just once. Germline values: CDR1 SGHNT, CDR2 YYREEE (reference sequence). The V and J ends lost 4 bases and 11 bases, in that order; junction bases with no gene match: 10. The CDR3 spans 13 residues. The J gene is TRBJ1-1, the V gene TRBV5-4; 8 nucleotides line up with TRBD1. This receptor was taken from a man between 18 and 29 years old in good health. Some clones in this sample may be carry-over from other donors' samples. Sample: naive CD4+ T cells from PBMCs. The subset was: CD45RA+ positively selected. CDR3 in amino acids: CASSRGQGAEAFF. CDR3 DNA sequence: TGTGCCAGCAGCCGGGGGCAGGGGGCCGAGGCTTTCTTT.